This TCR beta chain was sequenced for a study of control samples from healthy donors and cancer patients. Germline V CDR1 and CDR2: SNHLY, FYNNEI. V was clipped by 4 bases and J by 5 bases; unmatched bases: 3. The CDR3 totals 14 residues. Generated by immunoSEQ multiplex PCR, the TCRdb table keeps only in-frame clones and is missing some. Here the sample spans about 180,000 clones, around 94% being singletons. The sample comprised blood. This clonotype was obtained from a young man in good health. The chain employs TRBV2 and TRBJ2-1, with TRBD2 identical over 9 bases. CDR3: CASSARTSDNEQFF. DNA for the CDR3: TGTGCCAGCAGTGCGAGGACTAGCGACAATGAGCAGTTCTTC.